One T cell receptor (beta chain) is described in this entry. The antigen remains undetermined. The data stem from a study of liver allograft versus peripheral blood T cells. Study overall: Recipients' peripheral blood T cell receptor repertoires were compared with those in transplanted livers. General study points: Liver allografts reportedly held T cell receptor repertoires unlike those in peripheral blood.

TCRdb re-derived calls from the reads in MiXCR, one entry per CDR3 protein. Among more than 10,000 distinct CDR3 sequences listed, approximately 19% were seen once. V gave up 3 bases and J gave up 4 bases; unmatched junction bases: 11. Per germline, CDR1 SGHTA and CDR2 FQGNSA. The CDR3 runs to 16 residues. The chain couples TRBV7-2 to TRBJ2-5, with TRBD1 matching 7 bases. The sequence derives from a human patient who had a liver transplant. Some of these T cells may belong to the graft donor. The CDR3 nucleotides are TGTGCCAGCAGCTTGGGGCCGAGACAGGGTGGAGAGACCCAGTACTTC. It translates to CASSLGPRQGGETQYF.